This T cell receptor beta chain was retrieved from a study of blood T cell repertoires in COVID-19. As for the study in general: The origin of the acute and convalescent COVID-19 samples was the United States, Italy and Spain. The analysed material was cDNA or gDNA that came from T cells, B-cell-depleted T cells, or PBMCs.

As originally analysed: Amplified reference gene primers provided the basis for estimating nucleated cell counts. TCRdb's table, derived via immunoSEQ multiplex PCR, lists solely in-frame clones and lacks some. Clone size and V and J calls were adopted from that table, with D and trimming inferred from the DNA. Of about 24,000 clones listed, around 90% were seen once; the top ten hold about 27%. Germline CDR1 reads KGHSH; CDR2 reads LQKENI. V dropped 5 bases and J dropped 5 bases, with 13 bases sitting between them. The CDR3 is 13 amino acids. The rearrangement uses TRBV18 and TRBJ2-7; D remains unclear. The sequenced sample consisted of peripheral blood. The receptor was derived from a woman in her 70s with active COVID-19. CDR3 loop: CASSAAVSDEQYF. Written as DNA, the CDR3 is TGTGCCAGCTCAGCCGCCGTTTCGGACGAGCAGTACTTC. Using reference TRBV18 and TRBJ2-7 for the parts outside the CDR3, the full variable domain is NAGVMQNPRHLVRRRGQEARLRCSPMKGHSHVYWYRQLPEEGLKFMVYLQKENIIDESGMPKERFSAEFPKEGPSILRIQQVVRGDSAAYFCASSAAVSDEQYFGPGTRLTVT.